A selection of T cell receptor beta chains follows, all from one sample in a study of control samples from healthy donors and cancer patients. This table comes from immunoSEQ multiplex PCR, and its TCRdb copy is limited to in-frame clones, with some not included. The sample lists about 79,000 clones; over 85% were seen once. The sequenced sample was PBMCs. These receptors came from a woman in her thirties or forties with lung cancer. CDR3s include the opening cysteine and the closing phenylalanine or tryptophan. D genes are given only for firm matches. Size is stated for part of the rows, as once, few or many counts, or as a class when the clone is expanded.

J,D,length,V,size,CDR3,DNA
TRBJ1-1,.,15,TRBV7-2,.,CASSLTWSQSTEAFF,TGTGCCAGCAGCTTAACATGGTCCCAGTCCACTGAAGCTTTCTTT
TRBJ1-1,.,14,TRBV4-1,.,CATQLDGMNTEAFF,TGCGCCACCCAGCTAGATGGGATGAACACTGAAGCTTTCTTT
TRBJ2-3,TRBD2,19,TRBV29-1,.,CSVRTGLGSGGGETDTQYF,TGCAGCGTTCGTACAGGACTGGGTAGCGGGGGGGGAGAGACAGATACGCAGTATTTT
TRBJ2-2,TRBD2,17,TRBV3-1/TRBV3-2,.,CASSPRRRGGGTGELFF,TGTGCCAGCAGCCCGAGACGGCGGGGGGGCGGTACCGGGGAGCTGTTTTTT
TRBJ2-1,.,14,TRBV30,.,CAWTDSSSYNEQFF,TGTGCCTGGACTGACAGCAGCTCCTACAATGAGCAGTTCTTC
TRBJ1-6,.,15,TRBV11-2,.,CASSTPRGKDSPLHF,TGTGCCAGCAGCACTCCCAGGGGAAAGGATTCACCCCTCCACTTT
TRBJ1-1,.,13,TRBV23-1,.,CASSHFLNTEAFF,TGCGCCAGCAGTCACTTTCTGAACACTGAAGCTTTCTTT
TRBJ2-2,.,15,TRBV7-2,.,CASSFTGPHTGELFF,TGTGCCAGCAGCTTTACCGGGCCCCACACCGGGGAGCTGTTTTTT
TRBJ2-7,.,14,TRBV4-1,.,CASSQLTRTYEQYF,TGCGCCAGCAGCCAACTGACGCGGACCTACGAGCAGTACTTC
TRBJ2-3,TRBD2,17,TRBV3-1/TRBV3-2,.,CASSPPPPSGGADTQYF,TGTGCCAGCAGCCCCCCACCCCCTAGCGGGGGGGCAGATACGCAGTATTTT
TRBJ2-1,.,14,TRBV14,once,CASSLRDFYNEQFF,TGTGCCAGCAGCCTCCGGGATTTCTACAATGAGCAGTTCTTC
TRBJ2-3,.,17,TRBV6-1,.,CASSEARDRWGTDTQYF,TGTGCCAGCAGTGAAGCCCGAGACAGATGGGGCACAGATACGCAGTATTTT
TRBJ2-1,TRBD2,15,TRBV4-1,.,CASSPTSGGYNEQFF,TGCGCCAGCAGCCCGACTAGCGGGGGGTACAATGAGCAGTTCTTC
TRBJ2-1,.,13,TRBV11-2,.,CASSLGRQNEQFF,TGTGCCAGCAGCTTAGGGCGGCAGAATGAGCAGTTCTTC
TRBJ1-5,.,14,TRBV2,.,CASSEQKGDQPQHF,TGTGCCAGCAGTGAACAGAAGGGAGATCAGCCCCAGCATTTT
TRBJ1-1,TRBD1,15,TRBV6-5,.,CASTAETGVATEAFF,TGTGCCAGCACCGCGGAGACAGGGGTCGCCACTGAAGCTTTCTTT
TRBJ1-5,TRBD1,14,TRBV10-3,.,CAISNGQGDQPQHF,TGTGCCATCAGCAATGGACAGGGCGATCAGCCCCAGCATTTT
TRBJ1-2,.,13,TRBV6-5,.,CATPGPTNYGYTF,TGTGCCACCCCGGGACCGACTAACTATGGCTACACCTTC
TRBJ1-6,.,15,TRBV7-8,.,CASSYPARDNSPLHF,TGTGCCAGCAGCTACCCGGCGCGAGATAATTCACCCCTCCACTTT
TRBJ1-1,.,14,TRBV4-1,.,CASSQEGRGTEAFF,TGCGCCAGCAGCCAAGAGGGTAGGGGCACTGAAGCTTTCTTT
TRBJ1-1,TRBD1,14,TRBV29-1,.,CSVPTGGENTEAFF,TGCAGCGTTCCGACAGGGGGCGAGAACACTGAAGCTTTCTTT
TRBJ2-3,.,16,TRBV11-3,.,CASSLGVRDTSDTQYF,TGTGCCAGCAGCTTAGGGGTCAGGGATACCTCAGATACGCAGTATTTT
TRBJ1-1,.,14,TRBV11-1,.,CASSLSGTTNEAFF,TGTGCCAGCAGCTTAAGTGGGACAACTAATGAAGCTTTCTTT